This note documents a single T cell receptor beta chain sequence. Its antigen is as yet unknown. This specimen belongs to a study of immune evolution from preneoplasia to lung adenocarcinoma. Study context: HLA loss of heterozygosity: under 7.5% AIS, around 16% MIA, approximately 35% ADC, none AAH. The study, taken as a whole, reports: Normal lung had highest clonality; later lesions appeared denser, more diverse.

Measured with immunoSEQ multiplex PCR; TCRdb has only the in-frame clones, and not every one. This repertoire shows more than 15,000 clones, 75% to 90% found once; its top ten account for just over 2.5%. Nucleic acids came from premalignant or tumor cells enriched by macro-dissection. Germline CDR1 and CDR2: SGHDN and FVKESK. The CDR3 length is 13 residues. The ends were cut back, 6 bases at V and 1 base at J, with 9 bases in the middle. The specimen sequenced was FFPE invasive lung adenocarcinoma tissue. The chain has TRBV14 and TRBJ1-1; D ambiguous. The clonotype was recovered from a person aged 65-85 years with invasive lung adenocarcinoma. The CDR3 protein is CASRHGRNTEAFF. CDR3 nucleotides: TGTGCCAGCAGACACGGACGGAACACTGAAGCTTTCTTT.